These 15 T cell receptor beta chains came from one sample sequenced in a study of blood T cell repertoires in COVID-19. Here immunoSEQ multiplex PCR was the method, and the copy in TCRdb shows in-frame clones only, minus some. This sample yields about 210,000 clones, of which around 84% are seen a single time; approximately 10% belongs to the top ten. Sequences were obtained from peripheral blood. The receptors were sampled from a man aged 50-59 years with active or convalescent COVID-19.

The chain combines TRBV7-2 with TRBJ1-3, with D unclear. The ends were cut back, 5 bases at V and 1 base at J, with 9 bases in the middle. CDR3 size: 14 residues. Per the germline V gene, CDR1 is SGHTA and CDR2 is FQGNSA. This CDR3 reads CASSPPGSGNTIYF. CDR3 nucleotide sequence: TGTGCCAGCAGCCCCCCGGGGTCTGGAAACACCATATATTTT.

The chain recombines TRBV9 with TRBJ1-2, with a tentative D call TRBD1 (5 bases). With 0 bases removed from V and 6 bases from J, the gap between germline ends came to 12 bases. Germline V gene lookup returns CDR1 SGDLS and CDR2 YYNGEE. The CDR3 covers 14 residues. CDR3 amino acids: CASSVGDSSNGYTF. The CDR3 nucleotides are TGTGCCAGCAGCGTAGGAGACAGTTCGAATGGCTACACCTTC.

This chain connects TRBV2 to TRBJ1-3, with TRBD1 as a possible D gene (5 bases). The germline V and J ends were trimmed by 10 bases and 2 bases, with 15 bases remaining between them. Germline CDR1 is SNHLY and CDR2 is FYNNEI. The CDR3 spans 14 residues. CDR3: CANTRDRTGNTIYF. The CDR3 nucleotides read TGTGCCAACACCCGAGACAGAACTGGAAACACCATATATTTT.

This clone was seen just once. V gene TRBV28 combines with J gene TRBJ2-7, with TRBD2 identical over 10 bases. The CDR3 has 15 amino acids. Germline V gene sequence: CDR1 MDHEN, CDR2 SYDVKM. The J segment lost 1 base and the V segment lost 5 bases, leaving 5 bases of the junction unmatched. CDR3 DNA sequence: TGTGCCAGCAGTCCCCAACTAGCGGGGTCCTACGAGCAGTACGTC. It specifies CASSPQLAGSYEQYV.

The gene calls are TRBV19 and TRBJ2-3, with 10 bases aligning to TRBD2. From germline, CDR1 is LNHDA and CDR2 SQIVND (reference sequence). This CDR3 contains 15 residues. V lost 3 bases to trimming and J lost 7 bases; unmatched junction nucleotides: 7. CDR3 residues: CASSMRAGGRNTQYF. The CDR3 DNA reads TGTGCCAGTAGTATGAGAGCGGGGGGGCGAAATACGCAGTATTTT.

This chain connects TRBV28 to TRBJ1-1; D is ambiguous. There are 13 residues in the CDR3. Germline V gene lookup returns CDR1 MDHEN and CDR2 SYDVKM. Trimming removed 1 base at V and 7 bases at J, with 10 bases between. CDR3 amino acids: CASSLFPTFEAFF. The CDR3 DNA follows: TGTGCCAGCAGTTTATTCCCGACATTTGAAGCTTTCTTT.

A word on this clone: Germline and junction disagree at one end, which may indicate a read error. This chain links TRBV28 with TRBJ2-1; 11 nucleotides line up with TRBD2. The germline gives CDR1 MDHEN, CDR2 SYDVKM. This CDR3 has 16 residues. Here the CDR3 DNA reads TGTGCCAGCAGATTATTAGCGGGAGGGGGGTACAATGAGCAGTTCTTC. It codes for CASRLLAGGGYNEQFF. Supplemented by reference TRBV28 and TRBJ2-1, the full variable domain reads DVKVTQSSRYLVKRTGEKVFLECVQDMDHENMFWYRQDPGLGLRLIYFSYDVKMKEKGDIPEGYSVSREKKERFSLILESASTNQTSMYLCASRLLAGGGYNEQFFGPGTRLTVL.

The V gene is TRBV5-4, the J gene TRBJ1-2, with D maybe TRBD1 (5 bases). The CDR3 has 14 residues. Germline CDR1 and CDR2: SGHNT and YYREEE (reference sequence). Trimming took off 1 base at V and 9 bases at J, with 16 bases between the two ends. The CDR3 region is CASSLPTEPESYTF. The CDR3 bases are TGTGCCAGCAGCTTGCCGACAGAACCCGAGAGCTACACCTTC.

The chain is built from TRBV18 and TRBJ2-1; D may be TRBD1 (5 bases). The CDR3 is 13 residues long. CDR1 and CDR2 from the germline V gene are KGHSH and LQKENI. V gave up 4 bases and J gave up 5 bases, with 9 bases separating them. CDR3 DNA: TGTGCCAGCTCACTAATAGGGGACAATGAGCAGTTCTTC. It specifies CASSLIGDNEQFF.

The V call is TRBV5-4, the J call TRBJ1-2; TRBD1 agrees at 7 bases. Germline assignment: CDR1 SGHNT and CDR2 YYREEE (reference sequence). CDR3 length: 15 residues. V lost 2 bases and J lost 7; bases outside the gene matches: 11. Here the CDR3 reads CASSFRDSLGPGYTF. CDR3 nucleotides: TGTGCCAGCAGCTTCAGGGACAGCCTGGGGCCTGGCTACACCTTC.

V gene TRBV29-1 combines with J gene TRBJ1-1; 8 bases agree with TRBD1. Trimming at V came to 6 bases and at J to 0 bases, leaving 6 bases not matched to a gene. The CDR3 has 14 residues. CDR1 and CDR2 (germline): SQVTM, ANQGSEA. The CDR3 DNA follows: TGCAGCGTCCGACCGACAGGGGTGAACACTGAAGCTTTCTTT. Translating it yields CSVRPTGVNTEAFF.

This sequence joins TRBV7-9 and TRBJ1-2, with a possible D match to TRBD1 (6 bases). V lost 2 bases and J lost 2, with 12 bases in between. The CDR3 has 15 amino acids. The germline CDR1 and CDR2 sequences are SEHNR and FQNEAQ (reference sequence). CDR3 amino acids: CASSLRVQGNYGYTF. CDR3 bases: TGTGCCAGCAGCTTAAGGGTCCAGGGGAACTATGGCTACACCTTC.

V is TRBV20-1 and J is TRBJ1-2; possible D gene TRBD1, 6 bases. The CDR3 totals 16 residues. V gave up 5 bases and J gave up 4 bases, with 23 bases separating them. The germline CDR1 and CDR2 sequences are DFQATT and SNEGSKA (reference sequence). The CDR3 DNA follows: TGCAGTGCTCGTGAGGGGAAGGGGGGGCGCCCCTATGGCTACACCTTC. Its translation: CSAREGKGGRPYGYTF.

V gene TRBV7-2 combines with J gene TRBJ1-1; no clear D gene. The CDR3 extends over 15 amino acids. The ends were cut back, 0 bases at V and 3 bases at J, with 11 bases in the middle. The germline V gene encodes CDR1 SGHTA and CDR2 FQGNSA. In DNA, the CDR3 is TGTGCCAGCAGCTTAGCCCCTGGAGTAGACACTGAAGCTTTCTTT. Encoded protein: CASSLAPGVDTEAFF.

The chain recombines TRBV5-1 with TRBJ2-1; 8 positions agree with TRBD2. The CDR3 has 14 amino acids. Germline lookup yields CDR1 SGHRS and CDR2 YFSETQ. The ends lost 5 bases at V and 11 bases at J; junction bases unmatched: 12. The CDR3 here is CASSREGTDDKQFF. In nucleotides, the CDR3 is TGCGCCAGCAGTCGGGAGGGGACTGACGATAAGCAGTTCTTC.